Following are 27 T cell receptor beta chains from one sample sequenced in a study of naive and memory T cell subsets. Both TRBC1 and TRBC2 were covered by a beta constant-region primer of two equimolar oligonucleotides. Nested alpha and beta constant-region primers with the SP2 primer drove four PCR rounds on ligated cDNA. TCRdb recomputed calls from the UMI-ligation and nested PCR reads with MiXCR, one row per CDR3 protein. The repertoire holds approximately 80,000 distinct CDR3 sequences, about 10% seen once, with roughly 1.2% in the top ten. Sequences were obtained from naive CD8+ T cells from blood. Every receptor here comes from a human donor in good health.

This clonotype occurred a few times. J is TRBJ2-7 and V is TRBV27, with D hard to call. Germline V gene lookup returns CDR1 MNHEY and CDR2 SMNVEV (reference sequence). The CDR3 has 13 residues. V was pared by 2 bases and J by 7 bases, with 12 bases between. The CDR3, as DNA: TGTGCCAGCAGTTTACTCTTTACGGAGGAGCAGTACTTC. This encodes CASSLLFTEEQYF.

The chain joins TRBV3-1 to TRBJ2-1, with 12 bases lining up with TRBD2. Germline CDR1 LGHDT, CDR2 YNNKEL (reference sequence). Trimming removed 1 base from V and 6 bases from J; junction bases left unmatched: 7. The CDR3 is made up of 17 amino acids. CDR3 amino acids: CASSQGLLAGGGNEQFF. CDR3 DNA sequence: TGTGCCAGCAGCCAAGGCCTGCTAGCGGGAGGGGGCAATGAGCAGTTCTTC.

This clonotype was seen a handful of times. The chain is built from TRBV29-1 and TRBJ2-1, with D perhaps assigned TRBD1 or TRBD2 (6 bases each). CDR3 size: 14 residues. CDR1 SQVTM and CDR2 ANQGSEA come from the germline V gene. Trimming took 7 bases from V and 10 from J, leaving 23 bases between them. CDR3 DNA sequence: TGCAGCGCACACTCGGGGGCTAGCAGGTACGAGCAGTTCTTC. Translation: CSAHSGASRYEQFF.

This clonotype was seen more than once but under ten times. The chain is built from TRBV13 and TRBJ2-7; 7 positions match TRBD1. J lost 6 bases, V lost 3 bases, and 2 bases had no gene match. The germline CDR1 and CDR2 sequences are PRHDT and FYEKMQ (reference sequence). The CDR3 runs 12 residues. In nucleotides, the CDR3 is TGTGCCAGCAGCTTCGAGGGGGCCGAGCAGTACTTC. Protein sequence: CASSFEGAEQYF.

V is TRBV20-1 and J is TRBJ2-1, with TRBD2 matching 12 bases. The trim removed 0 bases at V and 6 bases at J, leaving 9 bases unmatched. Germline CDR1 DFQATT, CDR2 SNEGSKA (reference sequence). This CDR3 contains 17 residues. CDR3 sequence (DNA): TGCAGTGCTAGAGATCGACTACTAGCGGGAGGCTTCAATGAGCAGTTCTTC. This encodes CSARDRLLAGGFNEQFF.

Ten or more counts support this clonotype. The chain has TRBV29-1 and TRBJ2-2; D call uncertain. Trimming cost V 3 bases and J 0 bases, with 5 bases left between them. The CDR3 is 13 residues long. Germline V gene sequence: CDR1 SQVTM, CDR2 ANQGSEA. This CDR3 is CSVDNANTGELFF. The CDR3 nucleotides are TGCAGCGTTGACAACGCGAACACCGGGGAGCTGTTTTTT.

This clonotype was observed many times. V is TRBV3-1 and J is TRBJ2-2, with TRBD2 identical over 11 bases. The V gene's germline CDR1 is LGHDT and CDR2 YNNKEL (reference sequence). Trimming cost V 0 bases and J 3 bases; bases outside gene matches: 9. The CDR3 contains 19 residues. In DNA form, the CDR3 reads TGTGCCAGCAGCCAAGAAGGTACTAGCGGGAGCTTGTACACCGGGGAGCTGTTTTTT. This sequence encodes CASSQEGTSGSLYTGELFF.

This clonotype occurred many times. This sequence joins TRBV11-2 and TRBJ2-5; 8 bases are a match to TRBD2. Germline CDR1 reads SGHAT; CDR2 reads FQNNGV. This CDR3 region has 16 residues. Trimming took 0 bases from V and 5 from J; bases not matched to a gene: 8. This chain's CDR3 is CASSLDFGRALETQYF. CDR3 nucleotide sequence: TGTGCCAGCAGCTTAGATTTCGGGAGGGCCCTTGAGACCCAGTACTTC.

This chain uses TRBV20-1 with TRBJ2-1; D call uncertain. Germline assignment: CDR1 DFQATT and CDR2 SNEGSKA (reference sequence). Trimming removed 5 bases from V and 5 bases from J, with 22 bases in between. The CDR3 totals 16 residues. CDR3 region: CSAYPVWDPADNEQFF. The CDR3 DNA sequence: TGCAGTGCTTACCCGGTCTGGGATCCGGCCGACAATGAGCAGTTCTTC.

This clonotype turned up a few times. V is TRBV27 and J is TRBJ2-7; the match to TRBD1 covers 8 bases. Trimming cost V 5 bases and J 4 bases; bases outside gene matches: 7. Germline lookup yields CDR1 MNHEY and CDR2 SMNVEV (reference sequence). The CDR3 contains 14 residues. This CDR3 reads CASSLGDRSYEQYF. CDR3 nucleotide sequence: TGTGCCAGCAGTCTTGGGGACAGGTCGTACGAGCAGTACTTC.

In its sample, this clonotype was seen many times. The V call is TRBV7-9, the J call TRBJ2-7; D is unresolved. This CDR3 is 14 amino acids long. Germline CDR1 and CDR2: SEHNR and FQNEAQ (reference sequence). The ends were cut back, 1 base at V and 4 bases at J, with 11 bases in the middle. CDR3 loop: CASSLGSGGYEQYF. In DNA form, the CDR3 reads TGTGCCAGCAGCTTAGGATCGGGCGGTTACGAGCAGTACTTC.

Here the CDR3 reads CSARKLSSNDEQFF. The DNA of the CDR3 is TGCAGTGCCCGAAAACTCTCTAGCAACGATGAGCAGTTCTTC. The chain employs TRBV20-1 and TRBJ2-1, with a tentative D call TRBD2 (5 bases). Between the trimmed V and J ends, which lost 6 bases and 8 bases, there was a span of 20 bases. This CDR3 is built from 14 residues. Germline V CDR1 and CDR2: DFQATT, SNEGSKA (reference sequence).

This clonotype has only one observation. The gene calls are TRBV29-1 and TRBJ2-3; 10 nucleotides line up with TRBD2. The CDR3 has 16 residues. Germline CDR1 reads SQVTM; CDR2 reads ANQGSEA. Unmatched junction bases numbered 7, after V lost 0 bases and J lost 4 bases. The CDR3 coding sequence is TGCAGCGTTGAAGATCCCCAGCGGGAGGGCCCAGATACGCAGTATTTT. It is translated as CSVEDPQREGPDTQYF.

This clonotype occurred a few times. This chain links TRBV7-9 with TRBJ2-7; TRBD1 aligns across 7 bases. The CDR3 covers 16 residues. Germline V gene data show CDR1 as SEHNR and CDR2 as FQNEAQ (reference sequence). Trimming at V came to 5 bases and at J to 1 base, leaving 11 bases not matched to a gene. The CDR3 spells CASSRTGSLGSYEQYF. CDR3 nucleotides: TGTGCCAGCAGCCGGACAGGTTCCCTTGGGTCCTACGAGCAGTACTTC.

J is TRBJ2-7 and V is TRBV7-8; D possibly corresponds to TRBD2 (6 bases). From germline, CDR1 is SGHVS and CDR2 FQNEAQ. Trimming cost V 8 bases and J 5 bases, with 25 bases left between them. This CDR3 spans 16 amino acids. The CDR3 loop is CASQEEGPGVWDEQYF. The CDR3 DNA follows: TGTGCCAGCCAGGAGGAGGGCCCGGGGGTATGGGACGAGCAGTACTTC.

This clonotype was detected a few times. The CDR3 region is CAPGASGRLGETQYF. CDR3 coding DNA: TGTGCCCCCGGGGCTAGCGGGAGGTTAGGGGAGACCCAGTACTTC. This chain connects TRBV6-1 to TRBJ2-5, with 11 bases aligning to TRBD2. The CDR3 extends over 15 amino acids. After removal of 11 bases from V and 5 bases from J, the junction contained 13 bases not matched to a gene. In germline, CDR1 is MNHNS, CDR2 SASEGT.

This clonotype has just a few counts. The chain combines TRBV10-3 with TRBJ2-7, with a weak D call TRBD2 (5 bases). Germline V CDR1 and CDR2: ENHRY, SYGVKD. V lost 6 bases and J lost 0, with 15 bases in between. This CDR3 comprises 15 residues. CDR3 protein: CAIRADLHSSYEQYF. The CDR3, as DNA: TGTGCCATCAGGGCGGACTTACACAGCTCCTACGAGCAGTACTTC.

This clonotype was recorded many times. The chain carries TRBV20-1 and TRBJ2-7; no clear D gene. The length of the CDR3 is 13 residues. With 2 bases removed from V and 1 base from J, the gap between germline ends came to 9 bases. Germline loops: CDR1 DFQATT, CDR2 SNEGSKA (reference sequence). As DNA, the CDR3 is TGCAGTGCTAGATTCAGCAGATCCTACGAGCAGTACTTC. Amino acid sequence: CSARFSRSYEQYF.

The chain combines TRBV19 with TRBJ1-1; D is undetermined. The V gene lost 2 bases and the J gene lost 4 bases, with 11 bases spanning the gap. The germline CDR1 and CDR2 sequences are LNHDA and SQIVND (reference sequence). The CDR3 has 14 residues. The CDR3 is CASSINSRGTEAFF. CDR3 nucleotides: TGTGCCAGTAGTATAAACTCGCGGGGCACTGAAGCTTTCTTT.

This clonotype came up a few times. In DNA form, the CDR3 reads TGCGCCAGCAGCCAAGATCGGACTAGTGAGCAGTTCTTC. Its protein is CASSQDRTSEQFF. This rearrangement joins TRBV4-1 to TRBJ2-1; 7 positions agree with TRBD2. J gave up 9 bases and V 0 bases, and 2 bases lay outside the gene matches. There are 13 residues in the CDR3. Germline lookup yields CDR1 MGHRA and CDR2 YSYEKL.

This clonotype has a handful of counts. The rearrangement joins TRBV27 to TRBJ2-1; D is uncertain. Per germline, CDR1 MNHEY and CDR2 SMNVEV (reference sequence). CDR3 length equals 14 residues. V lost 6 bases, J lost 10 bases, and 19 bases lay in between. CDR3 loop: CASRVTTTRTEQFF. The CDR3 DNA sequence: TGTGCCAGCAGAGTGACAACGACCCGAACCGAGCAGTTCTTC.

The sample holds a few counts of this clonotype. This rearrangement joins TRBV6-5 to TRBJ2-2; 9 bases fit TRBD1. The CDR3 totals 15 residues. Germline CDR1 MNHEY, CDR2 SVGAGI. Trimming cost V 6 bases and J 7 bases; bases outside gene matches: 9. The CDR3: CASSLGQGGSGELFF. The CDR3 bases are TGTGCCAGCAGCCTGGGACAGGGAGGAAGCGGGGAGCTGTTTTTT.

This clonotype has ten or more counts. The chain combines TRBV7-2 with TRBJ2-1, with D perhaps matching TRBD1 (5 bases). In germline, CDR1 is SGHTA, CDR2 FQGNSA. The CDR3 extends over 11 amino acids. V was clipped by 5 bases and J by 15 bases, with 14 bases between them. CDR3 region: CASSEGAGLFF. CDR3 DNA: TGTGCCAGCAGCGAAGGAGCAGGGTTGTTCTTC.

A few counts support this clonotype. The chain links TRBV6-5 to TRBJ2-7, with 10 bases lining up with TRBD2. With 6 bases clipped from V and 5 bases from J, the junction kept 7 bases outside the gene matches. Germline V gene lookup returns CDR1 MNHEY and CDR2 SVGAGI. The CDR3 extends over 14 amino acids. The CDR3 sequence is CASRGLASWNEQYF. The CDR3 DNA reads TGTGCCAGCAGGGGACTAGCGTCTTGGAACGAGCAGTACTTC.

The chain joins TRBV25-1 to TRBJ1-2; D remains ambiguous. CDR1 is MGHDK and CDR2 is SYGVNS in the germline V gene. V was trimmed by 6 bases and J by 8 bases, leaving 7 bases between them. The CDR3 spans 10 residues. The CDR3 nucleotides are TGTGCCAGCAGAGACGAGGGCTACACCTTC. This sequence encodes CASRDEGYTF.

This clonotype was detected many times. This chain connects TRBV29-1 to TRBJ1-1, with D possibly matching TRBD1 (6 bases). V gave up 2 bases and J gave up 5 bases, with 18 bases separating them. There are 15 residues in the CDR3. Germline V gene sequence: CDR1 SQVTM, CDR2 ANQGSEA. In nucleotides, the CDR3 is TGCAGCGTTGAATTGAATCCAACAGGGCGTACTGAAGCTTTCTTT. It codes for CSVELNPTGRTEAFF. Using reference TRBV29-1 and TRBJ1-1 for the parts outside the CDR3, the full variable domain is SAVISQKPSRDICQRGTSLTIQCQVDSQVTMMFWYRQQPGQSLTLIATANQGSEATYESGFVIDKFPISRPNLTFSTLTVSNMSPEDSSIYLCSVELNPTGRTEAFFGQGTRLTVV.

This clonotype was seen repeatedly, ten times or more. The chain is built from TRBV7-9 and TRBJ2-2, with TRBD2 as a possible D gene (5 bases). Germline lookup yields CDR1 SEHNR and CDR2 FQNEAQ (reference sequence). Trimming left V 7 bases short and J 0 bases short, with 15 bases between. This CDR3 has 16 amino acids. CDR3 nucleotide sequence: TGTGCCAGCACCTCCCTGAGCGGCGCGAACACCGGGGAGCTGTTTTTT. This gives the protein CASTSLSGANTGELFF. Supplemented by reference TRBV7-9 and TRBJ2-2, the full variable domain reads DTGVSQNPRHKITKRGQNVTFRCDPISEHNRLYWYRQTLGQGPEFLTYFQNEAQLEKSRLLSDRFSAERPKGSFSTLEIQRTEQGDSAMYLCASTSLSGANTGELFFGEGSRLTVL.